The clone carrying this T cell receptor (beta chain) has only a few counts. Its specificity is not known. The data were taken from a study of cytomegalovirus exposure and HLA in healthy donors. Study background: The study placed around 85% of its roughly 400 genotyped donors in the Caucasian-associated ancestry cluster. Study-wide points: Upon later analysis, TCR association rates were observed to vary by HLA locus, being highest for DRB1 and lowest for HLA-C. Accounts indicate the classifier identified cytomegalovirus status with strong specificity and sensitivity.

PCR primers comprised 60 Vbeta and 13 Jbeta primers. Repertoires were generated with immunoSEQ multiplex PCR, while TCRdb's copy carries only in-frame clones and drops some. The profile shows about 98,000 clones, 70% to 80% of them singletons. All donors participated as healthy donors of bone marrow. The receptor was isolated from a man in his fifties or sixties in good health and CMV-seropositive. The sequencing sample was made of PBMCs.

The CDR3 nucleotides read TGTGCCATCGGGGACAGGATGGAGACCCAGTACTTC. It is translated as CAIGDRMETQYF. The rearrangement joins TRBV10-3 to TRBJ2-5; TRBD1 agrees at 8 bases. The CDR3 extends over 12 amino acids. The V gene end was trimmed by 8 bases and the J gene end by 5 bases; junction bases not matched to a gene: 4. The germline gives CDR1 ENHRY, CDR2 SYGVKD.